These 3 T cell receptor beta chains came from one sample sequenced in a study of T cells in Graves' hyperthyroidism and ophthalmopathy. TCR beta CDR3 sequences were amplified from RNA transcripts. HTBI primers were used for first-round RT-PCR of the TCR CDR3. Via MiXCR, TCRdb re-called the multiplex PCR reads, giving one row per CDR3 protein. This sample has a few hundred thousand distinct CDR3 sequences, with about 15% found just once. Sequenced input: blood. Receptors were obtained from a woman in her 40s with Graves' hyperthyroidism.

This clonotype was seen ten or more times. This rearrangement joins TRBV7-9 to TRBJ2-4; D remains ambiguous. Germline-derived CDR1 and CDR2 are SEHNR and FQNEAQ (reference sequence). This CDR3 spans 13 amino acids. With 2 bases removed from V and 8 bases from J, the gap between germline ends came to 10 bases. The CDR3 sequence: CASSLFPFDIQYF. In nucleotides, the CDR3 is TGTGCCAGCAGCTTATTTCCGTTTGACATTCAGTACTTC.

This clonotype showed up many times. This chain uses TRBV20-1 with TRBJ2-5; 11 nucleotides align to TRBD2. This CDR3 has 15 amino acids. Germline assignment: CDR1 DFQATT and CDR2 SNEGSKA (reference sequence). The V and J ends lost 2 bases and 0 bases, in that order; junction bases with no gene match: 2. The CDR3 protein is CSARRTSGYQETQYF. The CDR3 bases are TGCAGTGCTAGAAGGACTAGCGGGTACCAAGAGACCCAGTACTTC.

As concerns this clonotype: A read error is possible here, since a much larger clone lies one base away. As the CDR3 is not closed by the conserved phenylalanine or tryptophan, this likely results from a read error. The chain joins TRBV6-4 to TRBJ2-7; no clear D gene. This CDR3 region has 11 residues. The ends were cut back, 6 bases at V and 5 bases at J, with 8 bases in the middle. In germline, CDR1 is MRHNA, CDR2 SNTAGT. The CDR3 nucleotides read TGTGCCAGCAGCTACCCTAACGAGCAGTACCTC. As protein: CASSYPNEQYL.